The 10 T cell receptor beta chains reported below all come from one sample, sequenced in a study of blood T cell repertoires in COVID-19. Here immunoSEQ multiplex PCR was the method, and the copy in TCRdb shows in-frame clones only, minus some. The table lists more than 350,000 clones, 75% to 90% of them singletons. Input material: PBMCs or T cells enriched from blood (not recorded which). The receptors derive from a man younger than 35 who had recovered from COVID-19.

This chain joins TRBV4-1 and TRBJ1-4; a possible D gene is TRBD1 (5 bases). Germline CDR1 reads MGHRA; CDR2 reads YSYEKL. The CDR3 is 14 amino acids. V lost 3 bases and J lost 2, with 7 bases in between. The CDR3 sequence: CASSQRQTNEKLFF. The CDR3 bases are TGCGCCAGCAGCCAGCGACAGACTAATGAAAAACTGTTTTTT.

The chain joins TRBV7-9 to TRBJ1-2; D not certain. The CDR3 runs to 12 residues. V lost 5 bases and J 4 bases, leaving 8 bases between the germline ends. Germline V lookup: CDR1 SEHNR, CDR2 FQNEAQ (reference sequence). CDR3 DNA: TGTGCCAGCAGCACCCAGTCCTATGGCTACACCTTC. This gives the protein CASSTQSYGYTF.

The CDR3 loop is CASSLTANTEAFF. CDR3 sequence (DNA): TGTGCCAGCAGCTTGACAGCGAACACTGAAGCTTTCTTT. The chain has TRBV7-9 and TRBJ1-1; D is perhaps TRBD1 (5 bases). Per germline, CDR1 SEHNR and CDR2 FQNEAQ (reference sequence). The CDR3 extends over 13 amino acids. V gave up 3 bases and J gave up 1 base, with 6 bases separating them. The whole variable domain, filled in from reference TRBV7-9 and TRBJ1-1, reads DTGVSQNPRHKITKRGQNVTFRCDPISEHNRLYWYRQTLGQGPEFLTYFQNEAQLEKSRLLSDRFSAERPKGSFSTLEIQRTEQGDSAMYLCASSLTANTEAFFGQGTRLTVV.

The chain is built from TRBV28 and TRBJ1-3; no definite D call. V gave up 2 bases and J gave up 2 bases, with 4 bases separating them. CDR3 length: 13 amino acids. Germline values: CDR1 MDHEN, CDR2 SYDVKM. CDR3 in amino acids: CASSLEAGNTIYF. CDR3 in DNA: TGTGCCAGCAGTTTAGAGGCTGGAAACACCATATATTTT.

The chain couples TRBV19 to TRBJ2-3; TRBD2 aligns across 8 bases. With 8 bases clipped from V and 5 bases from J, the junction kept 9 bases outside the gene matches. Germline V gene data show CDR1 as LNHDA and CDR2 as SQIVND (reference sequence). The CDR3 runs 14 residues. In nucleotides, the CDR3 is TGTGCCAGTGAAGGGAGCGGGGGTGGAGATACGCAGTATTTT. Its protein is CASEGSGGGDTQYF.

J is TRBJ2-1 and V is TRBV19, with no clear D. The ends were cut back, 3 bases at V and 4 bases at J, with 13 bases in the middle. The CDR3 spans 15 residues. CDR1 and CDR2 (germline): LNHDA, SQIVND (reference sequence). CDR3 residues: CASSMSGRTYNEQFF. CDR3 coding DNA: TGTGCCAGTAGTATGAGTGGTCGAACTTACAATGAGCAGTTCTTC.

This clone was picked up a small number of times. The rearrangement joins TRBV18 to TRBJ1-5; TRBD1 is a possible D gene (6 bases). V shed 5 bases and J shed 7 bases, with 12 bases lying between them. The CDR3 has 13 residues. CDR1 is KGHSH, CDR2 LQKENI, per germline. For the CDR3, the DNA is TGTGCCAGCTCAACAGGGTTAGGCCAGCCCCAGCATTTT. Protein product: CASSTGLGQPQHF.

This clone was seen a few times. This chain joins TRBV6-5 and TRBJ1-1, with D tentatively TRBD1 (6 bases). This CDR3 has 14 residues. The V gene's germline CDR1 is MNHEY and CDR2 SVGAGI. Trimming took 5 bases from V and 6 from J, leaving 16 bases between them. This CDR3 is CASSPIPGQSEAFF. Here the CDR3 DNA reads TGTGCCAGCAGTCCCATACCCGGACAGTCTGAAGCTTTCTTT.

V usage is TRBV7-2 and J usage is TRBJ1-2; 8 bases align to TRBD1. V was clipped by 1 base and J by 0 bases; unmatched bases: 13. Germline CDR1 and CDR2: SGHTA and FQGNSA. The CDR3 extends over 19 amino acids. The DNA of the CDR3 is TGTGCCAGCAGCTTAGAGTTTTCGACAGGGGCCGGGCCTAACTATGGCTACACCTTC. This codes for CASSLEFSTGAGPNYGYTF. Complete variable domain (other parts from reference TRBV7-2 and TRBJ1-2): GAGVSQSPSNKVTEKGKDVELRCDPISGHTALYWYRQSLGQGLEFLIYFQGNSAPDKSGLPSDRFSAERTGGSVSTLTIQRTQQEDSAVYLCASSLEFSTGAGPNYGYTFGSGTRLTVV.

The V call is TRBV19, the J call TRBJ2-7; 9 bases are shared with TRBD1. CDR3 length: 15 residues. V lost 2 bases to trimming and J lost 2 bases; unmatched junction nucleotides: 4. Germline CDR1 is LNHDA and CDR2 is SQIVND (reference sequence). This chain's CDR3 is CASSIWGQGPYEQYF. The CDR3 DNA sequence: TGTGCCAGTAGTATATGGGGACAGGGACCCTACGAGCAGTACTTC.